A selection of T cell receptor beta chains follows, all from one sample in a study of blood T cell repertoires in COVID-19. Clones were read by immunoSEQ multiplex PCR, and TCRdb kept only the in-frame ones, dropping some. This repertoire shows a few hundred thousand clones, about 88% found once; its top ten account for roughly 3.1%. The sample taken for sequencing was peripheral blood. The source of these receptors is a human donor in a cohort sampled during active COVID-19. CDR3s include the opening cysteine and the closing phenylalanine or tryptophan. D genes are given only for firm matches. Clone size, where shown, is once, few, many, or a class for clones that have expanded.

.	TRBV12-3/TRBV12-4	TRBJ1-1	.	TGTGCCAGCAGTTTCGGATTTACGACAGAAGCTTTCTTT	CASSFGFTTEAFF
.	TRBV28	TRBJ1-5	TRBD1	TGTGCCAGCAGTTTATTTGCAGGGGGGCTGCCCCAGCATTTT	CASSLFAGGLPQHF
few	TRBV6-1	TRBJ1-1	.	TGTGCCAGCAGTGAAGCTTTAGAGGGTGCCACTGAAGCTTTCTTT	CASSEALEGATEAFF
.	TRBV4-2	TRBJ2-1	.	TGTGCCAGCGGACGGGAAGCGGACTCAAGCTCCTACAATGAGCAGTTCTTC	CASGREADSSSYNEQFF
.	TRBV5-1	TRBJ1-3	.	TGCGCCAGCAGCTTGGCACCCGACTACTCTGGAAACACCATATATTTT	CASSLAPDYSGNTIYF
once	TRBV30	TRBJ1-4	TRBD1	TGTGCCTGGAGTCCGGGACAGGGCTCTTTTGAAAAACTGTTTTTT	CAWSPGQGSFEKLFF
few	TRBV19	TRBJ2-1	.	TGTGCCAGTAGTAGCGGGGGCCCTTCCAATGAGCAGTTCTTC	CASSSGGPSNEQFF
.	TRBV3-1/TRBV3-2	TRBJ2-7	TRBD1	TGTGCCAGCAGCCAACGGACAGGGGGAGGCGACGAGCAGTACTTC	CASSQRTGGGDEQYF
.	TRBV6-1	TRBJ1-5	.	TGTGCCAGCAGTGAAACACGGGAGAGCAATCAGCCCCAGCATTTT	CASSETRESNQPQHF
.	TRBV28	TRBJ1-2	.	TGTGCCAGCAGTTTTCTGGGAGCCAGCTATGGCTACACCTTC	CASSFLGASYGYTF
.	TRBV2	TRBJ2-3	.	TGTGCCAGGGGGGGTGCCGGCACAGATACGCAGTATTTT	CARGGAGTDTQYF
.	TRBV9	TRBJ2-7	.	TGTGCCAGCAGCGCACGTCTAGGCAGGGCCTACGAGCAGTACTTC	CASSARLGRAYEQYF
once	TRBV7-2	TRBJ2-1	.	TGTGCCAGCAGCTTAGACTCCGGGAGCTACAATGAGCAGTTCTTC	CASSLDSGSYNEQFF
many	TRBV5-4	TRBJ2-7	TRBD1	TGTGCCAGCAGCTTCCGGGACAGTGCCTACGAGCAGTACTTC	CASSFRDSAYEQYF
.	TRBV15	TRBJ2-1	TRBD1	TGTGCCACCAGCACAGACAGGGGTTTTTACAATGAGCAGTTCTTC	CATSTDRGFYNEQFF
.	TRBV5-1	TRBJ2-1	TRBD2	TGCGCCAGCAGCCCCGGCGGCGGGGGGGGCGAGCAGTTCTTC	CASSPGGGGGEQFF